The 25 T cell receptor beta chains listed next were all sequenced from one sample in a study of T-cell memory formation after mild COVID-19 (dated by TCRdb to the early 2020s). Library method: 5' RACE. Reads for this sample came from an Illumina NovaSeq 6000. The raw public reads went through TCRdb reprocessing: fastp at Q25, MiXCR clone calling, in-frame beta chains kept. Entries are consolidated by CDR3 protein sequence, retaining the most common genes and DNA. Present in this sample are about 470,000 distinct CDR3 sequences, approximately 25% of which were seen just once. Together, the top ten hold around 13% of the sample. The sequencing input was PBMCs or a T cell subset sorted from them (not recorded which). The receptors were sampled from an adult woman who had mild COVID-19 (a few samples of this study predate the infection). The sample titles of this study are shuffled in the database, so cell type and time point are left out; the donor was told from shared clones.

This chain joins TRBV6-6 and TRBJ2-1; the D is unclear. V dropped 0 bases and J dropped 0 bases, with 12 bases sitting between them. CDR3 size: 17 residues. Germline assignment: CDR1 MNHNY and CDR2 SVGAGI (reference sequence). The CDR3: CASSYSLAARSYNEQFF. DNA for the CDR3: TGTGCCAGCAGTTACTCTTTGGCTGCCCGCTCCTACAATGAGCAGTTCTTC.

The chain couples TRBV4-1 to TRBJ1-1; 7 nucleotides align to TRBD1. The germline gives CDR1 MGHRA, CDR2 YSYEKL. The length of the CDR3 is 15 residues. Trimming at V came to 1 base and at J to 4 bases, leaving 6 bases not matched to a gene. The CDR3 here is CASSQGEQGSTEAFF. Written as DNA, the CDR3 is TGCGCCAGCAGCCAAGGGGAACAGGGGAGCACTGAAGCTTTCTTT.

In its sample, this clonotype was seen a few times. The chain's CDR3 is CASSSPGDNTGELFF. The DNA of the CDR3 is TGTGCCAGCAGCTCCCCGGGGGATAACACCGGGGAGCTGTTTTTT. The rearrangement joins TRBV7-2 to TRBJ2-2; TRBD2 is a possible D gene (6 bases). V gave up 4 bases and J gave up 2 bases, with 11 bases separating them. The CDR3 is made up of 15 amino acids. Germline CDR1 SGHTA, CDR2 FQGNSA.

This clonotype was seen a few times. The chain links TRBV27 to TRBJ1-1, with D unclear. The germline gives CDR1 MNHEY, CDR2 SMNVEV (reference sequence). The CDR3 consists of 14 residues. V was clipped by 6 bases and J by 2 bases, with 13 bases between them. The CDR3 coding sequence is TGTGCCAGCAGGCCCCCGGACGGAAACACTGAAGCTTTCTTT. It encodes CASRPPDGNTEAFF.

This clonotype was recorded a few times. The chain links TRBV7-8 to TRBJ2-2; 9 bases are a match to TRBD1. V lost 0 bases and J lost 6; bases outside the gene matches: 5. The CDR3 consists of 16 residues. Germline V gene lookup returns CDR1 SGHVS and CDR2 FQNEAQ. CDR3 coding DNA: TGTGCCAGCAGCTTAGCGCGGGACAGGGAGGCCGGGGAGCTGTTTTTT. Translation gives CASSLARDREAGELFF.

The genes are TRBV14 and TRBJ2-1; 7 bases fit TRBD2. Unmatched junction bases numbered 10, after V lost 5 bases and J lost 0 bases. CDR3 length: 17 residues. CDR1 and CDR2 (germline): SGHDN, FVKESK. The chain's CDR3 is CASSGPLRGSSYNEQFF. The CDR3 bases are TGTGCCAGCAGCGGTCCCCTGCGGGGGAGCTCCTACAATGAGCAGTTCTTC.

The sample holds a few counts of this clonotype. This chain uses TRBV30 with TRBJ2-7; tentative D call: TRBD1 (5 bases). Germline V gene lookup returns CDR1 GTSNPN and CDR2 SVGIG (reference sequence). V was trimmed by 4 bases and J by 0 bases, leaving 10 bases between them. This CDR3 spans 13 amino acids. CDR3 protein: CAWKGLSSYEQYF. Here the CDR3 DNA reads TGTGCCTGGAAGGGGTTGAGCTCCTACGAGCAGTACTTC. Full variable domain (outside the CDR3, taken from reference TRBV30 and TRBJ2-7): SQTIHQWPATLVQPVGSPLSLECTVEGTSNPNLYWYRQAAGRGLQLLFYSVGIGQISSEVPQNLSASRPQDRQFILSSKKLLLSDSGFYLCAWKGLSSYEQYFGPGTRLTVT.

This clonotype occurred once. The rearrangement links TRBV6-5 to TRBJ1-2; 7 bases match TRBD1. Germline V gives CDR1 MNHEY, CDR2 SVGAGI. The V segment lost 2 bases and the J segment 5 bases; nucleotides outside the gene matches: 8. There are 15 residues in the CDR3. The CDR3 DNA sequence: TGTGCCAGCAGTTACGACAAATACAGGGGATATGGCTACACCTTC. It encodes CASSYDKYRGYGYTF.

In this sample, this clonotype turned up a few times. The chain is built from TRBV7-2 and TRBJ2-1; TRBD2 aligns across 12 bases. V shed 4 bases, J shed 6 bases, and the junction held 4 bases outside the gene matches. CDR1 and CDR2 from the germline V gene are SGHTA and FQGNSA. This CDR3 spans 15 amino acids. CDR3 region: CASSSGTSGFNEQFF. The DNA of the CDR3 is TGTGCCAGCAGCTCCGGGACTAGCGGGTTCAATGAGCAGTTCTTC. The variable domain in full, with the rest retrieved from reference TRBV7-2 and TRBJ2-1, is GAGVSQSPSNKVTEKGKDVELRCDPISGHTALYWYRQSLGQGLEFLIYFQGNSAPDKSGLPSDRFSAERTGGSVSTLTIQRTQQEDSAVYLCASSSGTSGFNEQFFGPGTRLTVL.

There are many counts of this clonotype. The V and J genes are TRBV2 and TRBJ2-7, with D possibly being TRBD1 (6 bases). CDR3 length: 13 amino acids. Deletions cut 4 bases from V and 3 bases from J, with 10 bases between. Germline CDR1 and CDR2: SNHLY and FYNNEI. The CDR3 nucleotides read TGTGCCAGCAGTGTGGGGACAAGCTACGAGCAGTACTTC. Amino acid sequence: CASSVGTSYEQYF.

This clonotype was seen a few times. The genes are TRBV2 and TRBJ2-2; D not resolved. With 6 bases removed from V and 3 bases from J, the gap between germline ends came to 2 bases. The CDR3 is 11 residues long. Germline loops: CDR1 SNHLY, CDR2 FYNNEI. The CDR3 nucleotides are TGTGCCAGCAGGGACACCGGGGAGCTGTTTTTT. Encoded protein: CASRDTGELFF.

The chain combines TRBV7-2 with TRBJ2-3; 9 bases align to TRBD2. V shed 5 bases and J 4 bases; nucleotides not matched to a gene: 7. The CDR3 runs to 15 residues. Germline lookup yields CDR1 SGHTA and CDR2 FQGNSA. This chain's CDR3 is CASSLIAGAADTQYF. The CDR3, as DNA: TGTGCCAGCAGCCTAATAGCGGGAGCAGCAGATACGCAGTATTTT. Using reference TRBV7-2 and TRBJ2-3 for the parts outside the CDR3, the full variable domain is GAGVSQSPSNKVTEKGKDVELRCDPISGHTALYWYRQSLGQGLEFLIYFQGNSAPDKSGLPSDRFSAERTGGSVSTLTIQRTQQEDSAVYLCASSLIAGAADTQYFGPGTRLTVL.

The chain joins TRBV12-3 or TRBV12-4 to TRBJ1-1; 7 positions agree with TRBD1. The CDR3 totals 13 residues. The V segment lost 8 bases and the J segment 4 bases; nucleotides outside the gene matches: 7. The CDR3 loop is CASRRQGPTEAFF. CDR3 bases: TGTGCCAGCCGACGACAGGGCCCCACTGAAGCTTTCTTT.

This clonotype has a handful of counts. The rearrangement links TRBV6-5 to TRBJ2-2; a possible D gene is TRBD1 (5 bases). The length of the CDR3 is 15 residues. Trimming stripped 1 base from V and 2 bases from J, with 8 bases between. Germline-derived CDR1 and CDR2 are MNHEY and SVGAGI. CDR3 protein: CASSYWTRNTGELFF. For the CDR3, the DNA is TGTGCCAGCAGTTACTGGACAAGAAACACCGGGGAGCTGTTTTTT.

The chain recombines TRBV7-8 with TRBJ2-1; D is undetermined. The CDR3 consists of 14 residues. The germline gives CDR1 SGHVS, CDR2 FQNEAQ. V was cut by 0 bases and J by 2 bases, with 5 bases left in between. CDR3 coding DNA: TGTGCCAGCAGCTTAGCGGTAGCCTACAATGAGCAGTTCTTC. Its translation is CASSLAVAYNEQFF. Full variable domain (remainder filled in from reference TRBV7-8 and TRBJ2-1): GAGVSQSPRYKVAKRGQDVALRCDPISGHVSLFWYQQALGQGPEFLTYFQNEAQLDKSGLPSDRFFAERPEGSVSTLKIQRTQQEDSAVYLCASSLAVAYNEQFFGPGTRLTVL.

This clonotype was seen a handful of times. The V call is TRBV5-5, the J call TRBJ1-2; D possibly corresponds to TRBD1 (6 bases). In germline, CDR1 is SGHKS, CDR2 YYEKEE (reference sequence). V was shortened by 4 bases and J by 5 bases, with 12 bases between the two germline ends. The CDR3 runs to 13 residues. Here the CDR3 reads CASSRQELYGYTF. As DNA, the CDR3 is TGTGCCAGCAGCCGACAGGAGTTATATGGCTACACCTTC. The entire variable domain, with the rest obtained from reference TRBV5-5 and TRBJ1-2, is as follows: DAGVTQSPTHLIKTRGQQVTLRCSPISGHKSVSWYQQVLGQGPQFIFQYYEKEERGRGNFPDRFSARQFPNYSSELNVNALLLGDSALYLCASSRQELYGYTFGSGTRLTVV.

V usage is TRBV5-1 and J usage is TRBJ2-7; no clear D. CDR1 SGHRS and CDR2 YFSETQ come from the germline V gene. V was clipped by 0 bases and J by 0 bases, with 10 bases between them. This CDR3 contains 15 residues. This CDR3 is CASSLDASFSYEQYF. CDR3 coding DNA: TGCGCCAGCAGCTTGGATGCCAGCTTCTCCTACGAGCAGTACTTC.

This clonotype was counted only a few times. The rearrangement links TRBV29-1 to TRBJ1-2; 8 nucleotides align to TRBD1. V shed 7 bases and J 4 bases; nucleotides not matched to a gene: 8. This CDR3 is built from 13 residues. Looked up from germline, CDR1 is SQVTM and CDR2 is ANQGSEA. CDR3 region: CSALDRAPYGYTF. The CDR3 DNA reads TGCAGCGCCCTGGACAGGGCCCCCTATGGCTACACCTTC.

The chain uses TRBV7-3 and TRBJ2-3; TRBD2 agrees at 10 bases. V lost 0 bases to trimming and J lost 2 bases; unmatched junction nucleotides: 8. Germline V gives CDR1 SGHTA, CDR2 FQGTGA. The CDR3 consists of 18 residues. Written as DNA, the CDR3 is TGTGCCAGCAGCTTAACCGGGCTAGCGGGAGCGGACACAGATACGCAGTATTTT. This codes for CASSLTGLAGADTDTQYF.

This clonotype has more than one count but fewer than ten. The chain has TRBV5-1 and TRBJ1-2; TRBD1 matches at 8 bases. CDR1 is SGHRS and CDR2 is YFSETQ in the germline V gene. This CDR3 comprises 16 residues. Unmatched junction bases numbered 15, after V lost 3 bases and J lost 8 bases. CDR3 residues: CASSSLIVTGGEGYTF. The CDR3 DNA is TGCGCCAGCAGCTCGCTCATCGTAACAGGGGGTGAGGGCTACACCTTC.

The chain joins TRBV12-3 or TRBV12-4 to TRBJ2-5; D unclear. This CDR3 is 12 amino acids long. Trimming stripped 8 bases from V and 4 bases from J, with 11 bases between. This chain's CDR3 is CASCPPGETQYF. For the CDR3, the DNA is TGTGCCAGCTGCCCCCCCGGAGAGACCCAGTACTTC.

The chain combines TRBV4-3 with TRBJ2-3, with D uncertain. Germline lookup yields CDR1 LGHNA and CDR2 YSLEER. The CDR3 runs 14 residues. V was trimmed by 4 bases and J by 2 bases, leaving 10 bases between them. CDR3 nucleotides: TGCGCCAGCAGCCTTTCGGCCAACACAGATACGCAGTATTTT. Translation gives CASSLSANTDTQYF.

This clonotype was picked up a small number of times. The V call is TRBV11-3, the J call TRBJ2-5; TRBD2 agrees at 8 bases. Germline V gives CDR1 SGHNT, CDR2 YENEEA. This CDR3 is 18 amino acids long. V lost 5 bases and J lost 1; bases outside the gene matches: 15. The CDR3 spells CASSLTTRGGPAQETQYF. The CDR3 DNA is TGTGCCAGCAGCCTCACGACTCGGGGGGGGCCAGCCCAAGAGACCCAGTACTTC.

The chain has TRBV29-1 and TRBJ1-3; D remains ambiguous. This CDR3 contains 12 residues. Trimming left V 5 bases short and J 2 bases short, with 7 bases between. Per the germline V gene, CDR1 is SQVTM and CDR2 is ANQGSEA. The CDR3 DNA reads TGCAGCGTTACAAGAGCTGGAAACACCATATATTTT. This codes for CSVTRAGNTIYF.

This clonotype was seen only a few times. The chain employs TRBV5-1 and TRBJ2-7, with TRBD2 matching over 7 bases. The CDR3 totals 16 residues. Trimming took 3 bases from V and 0 from J; bases not matched to a gene: 9. CDR1 is SGHRS, CDR2 YFSETQ, per germline. The CDR3 loop reads CASSSSGTTSSYEQYF. Written as DNA, the CDR3 is TGCGCCAGCAGCTCCTCCGGGACTACAAGCTCCTACGAGCAGTACTTC.